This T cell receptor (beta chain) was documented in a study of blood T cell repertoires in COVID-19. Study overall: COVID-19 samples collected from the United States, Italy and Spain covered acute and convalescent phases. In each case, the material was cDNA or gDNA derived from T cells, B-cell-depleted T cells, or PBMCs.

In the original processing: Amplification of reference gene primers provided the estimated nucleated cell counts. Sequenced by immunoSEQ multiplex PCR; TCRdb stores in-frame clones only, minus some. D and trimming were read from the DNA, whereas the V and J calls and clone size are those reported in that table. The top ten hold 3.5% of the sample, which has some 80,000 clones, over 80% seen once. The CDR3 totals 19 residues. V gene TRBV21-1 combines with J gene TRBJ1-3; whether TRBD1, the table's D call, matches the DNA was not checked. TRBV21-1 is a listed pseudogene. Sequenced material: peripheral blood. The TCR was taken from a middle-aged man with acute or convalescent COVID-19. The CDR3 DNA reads TGTGCCAGCAGCCAAAGTTGGGTGGCGGCGGACATCTCTGGAAACACCATATATTTT. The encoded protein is CASSQSWVAADISGNTIYF.